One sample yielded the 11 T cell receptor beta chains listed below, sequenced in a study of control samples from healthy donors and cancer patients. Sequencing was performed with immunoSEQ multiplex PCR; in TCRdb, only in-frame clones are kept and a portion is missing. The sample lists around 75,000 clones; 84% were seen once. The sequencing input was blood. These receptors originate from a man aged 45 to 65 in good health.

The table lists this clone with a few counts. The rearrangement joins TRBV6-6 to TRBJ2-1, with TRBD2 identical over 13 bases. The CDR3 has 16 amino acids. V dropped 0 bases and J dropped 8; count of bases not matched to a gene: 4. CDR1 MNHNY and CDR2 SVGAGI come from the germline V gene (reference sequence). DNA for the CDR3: TGTGCCAGCAGTTACTCACTAGCGGGAGGGTTGGATGAGCAGTTCTTC. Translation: CASSYSLAGGLDEQFF.

The CDR3 bases are TGTGCCAGCGTCCTCCTTGACGGGGATACGCAGTATTTT. It translates to CASVLLDGDTQYF. The chain couples TRBV9 to TRBJ2-3; D is unclear. Trimming took off 7 bases at V and 6 bases at J, with 15 bases between the two ends. This CDR3 spans 13 amino acids. Germline values: CDR1 SGDLS, CDR2 YYNGEE.

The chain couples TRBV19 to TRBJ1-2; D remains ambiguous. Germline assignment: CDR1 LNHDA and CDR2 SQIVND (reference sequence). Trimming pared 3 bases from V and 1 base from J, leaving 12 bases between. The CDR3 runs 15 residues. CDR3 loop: CASSIPRGFNYGYTF. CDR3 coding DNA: TGTGCCAGTAGTATCCCTCGAGGGTTTAACTATGGCTACACCTTC.

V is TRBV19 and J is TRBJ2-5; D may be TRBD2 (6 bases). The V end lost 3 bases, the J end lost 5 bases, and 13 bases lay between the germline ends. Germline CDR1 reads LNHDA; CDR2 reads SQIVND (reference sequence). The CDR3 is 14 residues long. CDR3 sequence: CASSMGTSPETQYF. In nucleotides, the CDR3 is TGTGCCAGTAGTATGGGAACTAGCCCGGAGACCCAGTACTTC.

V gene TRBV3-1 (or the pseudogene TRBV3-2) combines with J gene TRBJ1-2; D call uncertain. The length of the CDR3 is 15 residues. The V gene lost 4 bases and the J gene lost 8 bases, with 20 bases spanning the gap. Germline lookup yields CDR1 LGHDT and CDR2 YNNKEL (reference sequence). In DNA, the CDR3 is TGTGCCAGCAGCCCGACCCAGGACGGACGGTTGGGCTACACCTTC. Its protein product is CASSPTQDGRLGYTF.

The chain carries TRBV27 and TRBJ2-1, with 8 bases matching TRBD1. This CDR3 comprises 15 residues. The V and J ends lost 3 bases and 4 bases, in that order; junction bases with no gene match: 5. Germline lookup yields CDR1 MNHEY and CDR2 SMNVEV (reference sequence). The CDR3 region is CASSFRWTGYNEQFF. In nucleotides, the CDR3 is TGTGCCAGCAGTTTTAGATGGACAGGGTACAATGAGCAGTTCTTC.

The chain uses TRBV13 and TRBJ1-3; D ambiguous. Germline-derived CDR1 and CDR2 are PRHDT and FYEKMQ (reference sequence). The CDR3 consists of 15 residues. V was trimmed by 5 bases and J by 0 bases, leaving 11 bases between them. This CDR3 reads CASSPRLISGNTIYF. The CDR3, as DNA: TGTGCCAGCAGCCCCCGACTTATCTCTGGAAACACCATATATTTT.

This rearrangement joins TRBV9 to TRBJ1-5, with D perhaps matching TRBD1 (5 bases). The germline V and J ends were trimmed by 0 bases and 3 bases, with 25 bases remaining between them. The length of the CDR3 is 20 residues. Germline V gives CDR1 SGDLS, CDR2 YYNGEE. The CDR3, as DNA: TGTGCCAGCAGCGTAGAAGTGGGGGAAGGAACCGGGCCCCCCAATCAGCCCCAGCATTTT. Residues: CASSVEVGEGTGPPNQPQHF.

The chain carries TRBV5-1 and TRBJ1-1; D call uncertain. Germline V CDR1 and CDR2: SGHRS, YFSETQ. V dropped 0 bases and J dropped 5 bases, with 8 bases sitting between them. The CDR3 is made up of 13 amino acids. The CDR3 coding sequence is TGCGCCAGCAGCTTGGGGGGTTGGACTGAAGCTTTCTTT. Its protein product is CASSLGGWTEAFF.

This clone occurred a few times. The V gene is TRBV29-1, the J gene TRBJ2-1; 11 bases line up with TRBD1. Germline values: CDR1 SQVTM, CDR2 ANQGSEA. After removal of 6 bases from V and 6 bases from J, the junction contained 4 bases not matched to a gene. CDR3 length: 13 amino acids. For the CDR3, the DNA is TGCAGCGTCCTTGGACAGGGGGCCAATGAGCAGTTCTTC. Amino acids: CSVLGQGANEQFF.

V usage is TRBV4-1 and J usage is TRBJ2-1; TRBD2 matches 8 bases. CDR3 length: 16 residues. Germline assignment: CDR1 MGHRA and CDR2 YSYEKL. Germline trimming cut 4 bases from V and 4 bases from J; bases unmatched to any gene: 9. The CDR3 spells CASSLDWAGGYNEQFF. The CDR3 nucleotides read TGCGCCAGCAGCCTTGACTGGGCGGGAGGTTACAATGAGCAGTTCTTC.